The 30 T cell receptor beta chains below were found in one sample sequenced in a study of PD-1 blockade in classical Hodgkin lymphoma. The table came from immunoSEQ multiplex PCR; TCRdb's copy has only in-frame clones and leaves some out. The sample lists under 95,000 clones; approximately 94% were seen once. Relapses following autologous stem cell transplantation were seen in all patients, with brentuximab vedotin exposure varying. The sample consisted of peripheral blood mononuclear cells (PBMCs), taken at baseline. The receptors stem from a human donor with classical Hodgkin lymphoma.

The rearrangement joins TRBV7-8 to TRBJ2-1; 8 nucleotides agree with TRBD2. Germline V gene data show CDR1 as SGHVS and CDR2 as FQNEAQ. V was clipped by 8 bases and J by 8 bases; unmatched bases: 8. CDR3 length equals 13 residues. The CDR3 loop is CASYSGNRHEQFF. CDR3 bases: TGTGCCAGCTATAGCGGGAATCGCCATGAGCAGTTCTTC.

The J gene is TRBJ1-4, the V gene TRBV28; 7 bases are a match to TRBD1. Germline CDR1 and CDR2: MDHEN and SYDVKM. The CDR3 runs 14 residues. J was trimmed by 8 bases and V by 10 bases; bases with no gene match: 13. The CDR3 bases are TGTGCCACCTGTGCCTTTACAGGGGTCGAAAAACTGTTTTTT. It translates to CATCAFTGVEKLFF.

The J gene is TRBJ2-5, the V gene TRBV29-1, with TRBD1 matching over 10 bases. CDR3 size: 13 residues. Germline loops: CDR1 SQVTM, CDR2 ANQGSEA. V lost 6 bases to trimming and J lost 5 bases; unmatched junction nucleotides: 6. The CDR3 loop is CSVEDRGVETQYF. The CDR3 region has the DNA TGCAGCGTAGAGGACAGGGGGGTCGAGACCCAGTACTTC.

This chain uses TRBV7-8 with TRBJ2-1, with 8 bases fitting TRBD2. The germline gives CDR1 SGHVS, CDR2 FQNEAQ. The V segment lost 7 bases and the J segment 0 bases; nucleotides outside the gene matches: 5. CDR3 size: 15 residues. CDR3 protein: CASTISGNSYNEQFF. The CDR3 DNA sequence: TGTGCCAGCACCATTAGCGGGAACTCCTACAATGAGCAGTTCTTC. Supplemented by reference TRBV7-8 and TRBJ2-1, the full variable domain reads GAGVSQSPRYKVAKRGQDVALRCDPISGHVSLFWYQQALGQGPEFLTYFQNEAQLDKSGLPSDRFFAERPEGSVSTLKIQRTQQEDSAVYLCASTISGNSYNEQFFGPGTRLTVL.

The chain is built from TRBV27 and TRBJ1-1; D remains unclear. The CDR3 extends over 14 amino acids. Germline assignment: CDR1 MNHEY and CDR2 SMNVEV (reference sequence). Trimming shortened V by 8 bases and J by 1 base, and 14 bases separated the two germline ends. This CDR3 is CASRGLYANTEAFF. The CDR3 nucleotides read TGTGCCAGCCGAGGGTTGTATGCGAACACTGAAGCTTTCTTT.

The gene calls are TRBV7-6 and TRBJ2-1; possibly TRBD2 for D (5 bases). Trimming removed 0 bases from V and 9 bases from J, with 9 bases in between. The CDR3 is 13 residues long. Per germline, CDR1 SGHVS and CDR2 FNYEAQ. Written as DNA, the CDR3 is TGTGCCAGCAGCTTAGCGGCGAGCGGTGAGCAGTTCTTC. Residues: CASSLAASGEQFF. Filled out from reference TRBV7-6 and TRBJ2-1, the complete variable domain reads GAGVSQSPRYKVTKRGQDVALRCDPISGHVSLYWYRQALGQGPEFLTYFNYEAQQDKSGLPNDRFSAERPEGSISTLTIQRTEQRDSAMYRCASSLAASGEQFFGPGTRLTVL.

The V gene is TRBV19, the J gene TRBJ2-1; the D is unclear. This CDR3 has 13 amino acids. The germline V gene has CDR1 LNHDA and CDR2 SQIVND (reference sequence). V lost 7 bases and J lost 2, with 9 bases in between. Here the CDR3 DNA reads TGTGCCAGTAAGGAATTTACCTACAATGAGCAGTTCTTC. This gives the protein CASKEFTYNEQFF.

CDR3 DNA: TGTGCCAGCACCGCGATCTTCGGTGAGCAGTTCTTC. The encoded protein is CASTAIFGEQFF. The gene calls are TRBV2 and TRBJ2-1, with D unclear. This CDR3 comprises 12 residues. Trimming removed 7 bases from V and 9 bases from J, with 13 bases in between. CDR1 is SNHLY and CDR2 is FYNNEI in the germline V gene.

The rearrangement links TRBV5-1 to TRBJ2-2, with TRBD2 matching over 8 bases. Looked up from germline, CDR1 is SGHRS and CDR2 is YFSETQ. CDR3 length: 17 residues. Losses at the gene ends were 4 bases for V and 4 bases for J; bases not matched to a gene: 12. For the CDR3, the DNA is TGCGCCAGCAGCCCAGGGAAGCGGGGGACTTCCACCGGGGAGCTGTTTTTT. Its protein product is CASSPGKRGTSTGELFF.

V and J are TRBV6-5 and TRBJ1-1; tentative D call: TRBD1 (5 bases). This CDR3 has 11 residues. Germline V CDR1 and CDR2: MNHEY, SVGAGI. V lost 4 bases and J 7 bases, leaving 7 bases between the germline ends. The DNA for the CDR3 is TGTGCCAGCAGTTGGGGGAATGAAGCTTTCTTT. Translated: CASSWGNEAFF.

V gene TRBV6-5 combines with J gene TRBJ1-4; D is undetermined. The CDR3 is 16 residues long. V was clipped by 2 bases and J by 1 base, with 11 bases between them. Per germline, CDR1 MNHEY and CDR2 SVGAGI. For the CDR3, the DNA is TGTGCCAGCAGTTACCAGTCGCACCAAACTAATGAAAAACTGTTTTTT. Translated, it gives CASSYQSHQTNEKLFF.

Here the CDR3 reads CASSPGQIADTQYF. The CDR3 nucleotides read TGTGCCAGCAGCCCCGGACAGATTGCAGATACGCAGTATTTT. The J gene is TRBJ2-3, the V gene TRBV7-9; D perhaps matches TRBD1 (6 bases). Germline CDR1 and CDR2: SEHNR and FQNEAQ (reference sequence). The CDR3 has 14 amino acids. Trimming pared 5 bases from V and 4 bases from J, leaving 13 bases between.

This chain uses TRBV10-3 with TRBJ2-1; no clear D gene. The ends were cut back, 2 bases at V and 7 bases at J, with 6 bases in the middle. Germline V gene lookup returns CDR1 ENHRY and CDR2 SYGVKD. This CDR3 is built from 12 residues. CDR3: CAISEIANEQFF. CDR3 DNA: TGTGCCATCAGTGAGATTGCTAATGAGCAGTTCTTC.

This sequence joins TRBV7-9 and TRBJ1-2; D unclear. Germline lookup yields CDR1 SEHNR and CDR2 FQNEAQ (reference sequence). V was clipped by 3 bases and J by 8 bases, with 16 bases between them. The CDR3 covers 14 residues. In DNA form, the CDR3 reads TGTGCCAGCAGCTTCTCCTCCCAATCCGCCGGCTACACCTTC. Translating it yields CASSFSSQSAGYTF.

The gene calls are TRBV5-1 and TRBJ2-7, with 10 positions matching TRBD2. The germline V gene encodes CDR1 SGHRS and CDR2 YFSETQ. With V trimmed by 6 bases and J by 2 bases, 5 bases remained unmatched. The CDR3 has 14 amino acids. Written as DNA, the CDR3 is TGCGCCAGCACATCACTAGCGGGGCCCTACGAGCAGTACTTC. Its protein is CASTSLAGPYEQYF. The complete variable domain, with remaining parts taken from reference TRBV5-1 and TRBJ2-7, reads KAGVTQTPRYLIKTRGQQVTLSCSPISGHRSVSWYQQTPGQGLQFLFEYFSETQRNKGNFPGRFSGRQFSNSRSEMNVSTLELGDSALYLCASTSLAGPYEQYFGPGTRLTVT.

The V gene is TRBV27, the J gene TRBJ2-1; 11 positions agree with TRBD2. This CDR3 is 15 amino acids long. V shed 5 bases, J shed 4 bases, and the junction held 4 bases outside the gene matches. The germline gives CDR1 MNHEY, CDR2 SMNVEV (reference sequence). CDR3 sequence: CASSPGLAVYNEQFF. CDR3 sequence (DNA): TGTGCCAGCAGTCCGGGACTAGCGGTATACAATGAGCAGTTCTTC.

The chain joins TRBV27 to TRBJ2-3, with D unresolved. The germline CDR1 and CDR2 sequences are MNHEY and SMNVEV (reference sequence). The V and J ends lost 8 bases and 6 bases respectively, with 18 bases between them. This CDR3 is built from 14 residues. The CDR3 loop is CASFPVNRRDTQYF. The CDR3 DNA sequence: TGTGCCAGCTTTCCGGTCAATCGCAGGGATACGCAGTATTTT.

J is TRBJ2-1 and V is TRBV5-4; 9 nucleotides line up with TRBD2. The CDR3 covers 13 residues. V dropped 10 bases and J dropped 7; count of bases not matched to a gene: 9. From germline, CDR1 is SGHNT and CDR2 YYREEE (reference sequence). For the CDR3, the DNA is TGTGCCGTAAAAGCGGGGGGTACTAATGAGCAGTTCTTC. This gives the protein CAVKAGGTNEQFF.

The genes are TRBV5-1 and TRBJ1-5, with unresolved D. With 0 bases removed from V and 5 bases from J, the gap between germline ends came to 6 bases. In germline, CDR1 is SGHRS, CDR2 YFSETQ. CDR3 size: 13 residues. CDR3 sequence reads: CASSLGVDQPQHF. The CDR3 nucleotides are TGCGCCAGCAGCTTGGGGGTGGATCAGCCCCAGCATTTT.

This clone has a handful of counts. The identical CDR3 is also encoded by other nucleotide sequences in the sample. The chain is built from TRBV6-5 and TRBJ1-6, with D unresolved. V gave up 6 bases and J gave up 8 bases, with 8 bases separating them. Per the germline V gene, CDR1 is MNHEY and CDR2 is SVGAGI. The CDR3 length is 12 residues. This CDR3 is CASSPGHSPLHF. In DNA form, the CDR3 reads TGTGCCAGCAGCCCCGGGCATTCACCCCTCCACTTT.

This chain uses TRBV12-5 with TRBJ2-3; D remains ambiguous. The germline CDR1 and CDR2 sequences are LGHNT and FRNRAP. V was trimmed by 2 bases and J by 3 bases, leaving 9 bases between them. The CDR3 has 14 residues. The CDR3, as DNA: TGTGCTAGTGGTTTGAGCCTCGGGACAGATACGCAGTATTTT. This encodes CASGLSLGTDTQYF. Full variable domain (rest looked up from reference TRBV12-5 and TRBJ2-3): DARVTQTPRHKVTEMGQEVTMRCQPILGHNTVFWYRQTMMQGLELLAYFRNRAPLDDSGMPKDRFSAEMPDATLATLKIQPSEPRDSAVYFCASGLSLGTDTQYFGPGTRLTVL.

J is TRBJ2-6 and V is TRBV11-2, with 7 bases matching TRBD2. Germline trimming cut 3 bases from V and 0 bases from J; bases unmatched to any gene: 5. CDR1 SGHAT and CDR2 FQNNGV come from the germline V gene. The CDR3 covers 17 residues. CDR3 nucleotide sequence: TGTGCCAGCAGCTTGGCAGGGAGGGACTCTGGGGCCAACGTCCTGACTTTC. This gives the protein CASSLAGRDSGANVLTF.

V usage is TRBV19 and J usage is TRBJ2-2; the D is unclear. V lost 1 base and J lost 3, with 6 bases in between. The CDR3 loop spans 14 amino acids. Germline V lookup: CDR1 LNHDA, CDR2 SQIVND (reference sequence). The CDR3 is CASSIGWDTGELFF. Written as DNA, the CDR3 is TGTGCCAGTAGTATAGGATGGGACACCGGGGAGCTGTTTTTT.

The rearrangement uses TRBV5-6 and TRBJ2-3; D gene ambiguous. CDR3 length equals 12 residues. V was trimmed by 2 bases and J by 4 bases, leaving 5 bases between them. Germline V lookup: CDR1 SGHDT, CDR2 YYEEEE. Here the CDR3 DNA reads TGTGCCAGCAGCTTAAGTTCAGATACGCAGTATTTT. Translated, it gives CASSLSSDTQYF.

The CDR3 DNA reads as TGTGCCAGCAGCGTAGTTGACAGCTGGAACACTGAAGCTTTCTTT. Protein sequence: CASSVVDSWNTEAFF. The J gene is TRBJ1-1, the V gene TRBV9, with D possibly being TRBD1 (5 bases). The ends were cut back, 0 bases at V and 1 base at J, with 10 bases in the middle. CDR3 size: 15 residues. Germline loops: CDR1 SGDLS, CDR2 YYNGEE. Full variable domain (remainder filled in from reference TRBV9 and TRBJ1-1): DSGVTQTPKHLITATGQRVTLRCSPRSGDLSVYWYQQSLDQGLQFLIQYYNGEERAKGNILERFSAQQFPDLHSELNLSSLELGDSALYFCASSVVDSWNTEAFFGQGTRLTVV.

The genes are TRBV4-3 and TRBJ2-7; TRBD1 agrees at 10 bases. V shed 4 bases, J shed 2 bases, and the junction held 5 bases outside the gene matches. The CDR3 totals 15 residues. The germline V gene encodes CDR1 LGHNA and CDR2 YSLEER. The CDR3 is CASSLRTGGTYEQYF. Written as DNA, the CDR3 is TGCGCCAGCAGCCTTCGGACAGGGGGAACCTACGAGCAGTACTTC.

The chain employs TRBV6-1 and TRBJ1-6; D remains ambiguous. The V and J ends lost 1 base and 0 bases respectively, with 10 bases between them. The CDR3 is 17 amino acids. Germline loops: CDR1 MNHNS, CDR2 SASEGT. The CDR3 DNA reads as TGTGCCAGCAGTGAAGTGGCCAGTAGCTCCTATAATTCACCCCTCCACTTT. It codes for CASSEVASSSYNSPLHF.

This clone was observed once. The CDR3 DNA follows: TGTGCCAGCAGTCCGTGGGACAGGGGACTCTATGGCTACACCTTC. Protein product: CASSPWDRGLYGYTF. The chain has TRBV28 and TRBJ1-2; the match to TRBD1 covers 10 bases. After removal of 5 bases from V and 4 bases from J, the junction contained 7 bases not matched to a gene. This CDR3 has 15 residues. Germline V gives CDR1 MDHEN, CDR2 SYDVKM.

The chain joins TRBV30 to TRBJ2-7; tentative D call: TRBD2 (6 bases). V lost 6 bases to trimming and J lost 4 bases, with 13 bases between them. The CDR3 totals 12 residues. Per the germline V gene, CDR1 is GTSNPN and CDR2 is SVGIG (reference sequence). The CDR3 nucleotides are TGTGCCTGCAGGGACTCCATATACGAGCAGTACTTC. Amino acid sequence: CACRDSIYEQYF.

The rearrangement links TRBV27 to TRBJ2-3; 7 positions agree with TRBD2. This CDR3 comprises 16 residues. V trimming: 2 bases; J trimming: 8 bases; junction bases outside the gene matches: 13. The germline V gene encodes CDR1 MNHEY and CDR2 SMNVEV (reference sequence). CDR3 amino acids: CASSLGNVIPGGTQYF. The CDR3 bases are TGTGCCAGCAGTTTAGGGAACGTGATCCCGGGAGGTACGCAGTATTTT.